These T cell receptor beta chains were read from a single sample in a study of OX40 agonist ivuxolimab in advanced cancers. Libraries were prepared by immunoSEQ multiplex PCR; TCRdb keeps only in-frame clonotypes and omits some of them. Of tens of thousands of clones in the sample, 85% to 90% are singletons; the top ten hold around 6.5%. The sample in question was CD4+ or CD8+ T cells sorted from blood, obtained in a trial of the OX40 agonist ivuxolimab. Receptors were obtained from an adult with an advanced solid tumor such as melanoma, head and neck, liver or kidney cancer. CDR3s include the opening cysteine and the closing phenylalanine or tryptophan. Expanded clones get a size class; other rows say once, few or many, or leave the size out.

CDR3aa	abundance	v_gene	j_gene
CASSQDAGSSYEQYF	NA	TRBV5-4	TRBJ2-7
CASSQGVGTPTGELFF	NA	TRBV4-1	TRBJ2-2
CASSQDRVSGYEQYF	NA	TRBV4-3	TRBJ2-7
CASSFTGSGYGYTF	NA	TRBV11-2	TRBJ1-2
CASIAGGTGELFF	NA	TRBV19	TRBJ2-2
CASHPWADLYEQYF	NA	TRBV5-6	TRBJ2-7
CASSFNTGANVLTF	NA	TRBV27	TRBJ2-6
CSVEVVDGYSLLTNYGYTF	NA	TRBV29-1	TRBJ1-2
CASSPIGTSGSYNEQFF	NA	TRBV25-1	TRBJ2-1
CASSLVTDSTFEAFF	NA	TRBV7-9	TRBJ1-1
CASGERARGNIQYF	NA	TRBV27	TRBJ2-4
CASSQDRSGPYNEQFF	NA	TRBV4-3	TRBJ2-1
CASSLTLWNTEAFF	once	TRBV28	TRBJ1-1
CASSHKVHGAQAYEQYF	few	TRBV14	TRBJ2-7
CASSLIRMTGRTYNEQFF	NA	TRBV7-2	TRBJ2-1
CASGGSYNEQFF	NA	TRBV9	TRBJ2-1
CASSGRQGTNNEQFF	once	TRBV9	TRBJ2-1
CASSSWDETGGGYTF	NA	TRBV11-2	TRBJ1-2
CASSLGRGSTYEQYF	NA	TRBV7-2	TRBJ2-7
CASSPALGTEAFF	NA	TRBV4-3	TRBJ1-1
CASSLGFSYEQYF	NA	TRBV7-9	TRBJ2-7
CASSLVLRGNGVAEQFF	NA	TRBV7-9	TRBJ2-1
CASSLAPGTGYNEQFF	NA	TRBV7-2	TRBJ2-1
CASSEYLGGPIASYGYTF	NA	TRBV25-1	TRBJ1-2
CASSTGFGTDTQYF	NA	TRBV7-3	TRBJ2-3
CASSQDRTGGQPQHF	NA	TRBV4-3	TRBJ1-5
CASSFAVNYEQYF	NA	TRBV5-1	TRBJ2-7
CASSFGVFTEAFF	NA	TRBV5-6	TRBJ1-1
CSLDPITGVSSYNEQFF	few	TRBV29-1	TRBJ2-1
CASSSLGQGTGEQYF	NA	TRBV27	TRBJ2-7
CASSYPPVDEQYF	NA	TRBV28	TRBJ2-7
CASSVSGTPIYEQYF	NA	TRBV9	TRBJ2-7
CASSYYNEQFF	NA	TRBV19	TRBJ2-1
CASSPITGYSSYEQYF	NA	TRBV27	TRBJ2-7
CASSQEGGITNYGYTF	NA	TRBV4-3	TRBJ1-2
CASSRTDRDNYGYTF	NA	TRBV7-9	TRBJ1-2
CASSLVTIPANEKLFF	NA	TRBV7-9	TRBJ1-4
CASSVGTGNSPLHF	once	TRBV9	TRBJ1-6